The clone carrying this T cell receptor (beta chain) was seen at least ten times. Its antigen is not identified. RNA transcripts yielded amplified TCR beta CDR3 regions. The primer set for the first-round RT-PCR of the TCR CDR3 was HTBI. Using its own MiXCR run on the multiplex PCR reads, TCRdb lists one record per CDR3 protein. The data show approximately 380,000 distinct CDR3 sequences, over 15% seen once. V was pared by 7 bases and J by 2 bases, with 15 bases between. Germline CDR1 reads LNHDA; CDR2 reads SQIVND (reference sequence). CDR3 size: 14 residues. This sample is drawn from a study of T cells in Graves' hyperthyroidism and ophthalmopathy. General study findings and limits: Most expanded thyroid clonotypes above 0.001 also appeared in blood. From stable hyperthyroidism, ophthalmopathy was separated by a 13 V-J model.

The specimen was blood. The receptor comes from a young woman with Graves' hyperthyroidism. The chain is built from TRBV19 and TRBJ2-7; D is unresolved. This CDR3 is CASTPGPQTYEQYF. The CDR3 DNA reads TGTGCCAGTACTCCCGGGCCTCAAACCTACGAGCAGTACTTC.